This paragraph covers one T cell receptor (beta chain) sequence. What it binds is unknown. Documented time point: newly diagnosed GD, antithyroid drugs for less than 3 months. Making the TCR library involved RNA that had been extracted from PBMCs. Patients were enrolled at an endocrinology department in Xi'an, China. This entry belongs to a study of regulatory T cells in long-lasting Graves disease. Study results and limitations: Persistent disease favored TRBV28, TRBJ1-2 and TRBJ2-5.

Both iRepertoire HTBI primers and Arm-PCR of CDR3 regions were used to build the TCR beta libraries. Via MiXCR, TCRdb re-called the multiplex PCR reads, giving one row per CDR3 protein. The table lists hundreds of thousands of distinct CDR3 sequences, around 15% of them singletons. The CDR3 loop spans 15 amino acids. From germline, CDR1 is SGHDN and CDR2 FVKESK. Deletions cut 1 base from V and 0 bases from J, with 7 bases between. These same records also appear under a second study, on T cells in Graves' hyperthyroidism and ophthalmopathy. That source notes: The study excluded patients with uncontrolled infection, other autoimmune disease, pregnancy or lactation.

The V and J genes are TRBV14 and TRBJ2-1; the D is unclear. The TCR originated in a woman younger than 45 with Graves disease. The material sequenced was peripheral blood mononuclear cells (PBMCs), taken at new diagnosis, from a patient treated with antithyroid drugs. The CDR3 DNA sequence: TGTGCCAGCAGCCAAGGTATCAGCTCCTACAATGAGCAGTTCTTC. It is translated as CASSQGISSYNEQFF.